This T cell receptor beta chain was sequenced in a study of shared clonotypes between healthy human individuals. This clone came up a few times. It was at deep level that the assay was run. Libraries were prepared by immunoSEQ multiplex PCR; TCRdb keeps only in-frame clonotypes and omits some of them. The sample includes 1 million to 1.3 million clones, approximately 78% seen only once; the top ten take 0.6% to 0.75%. A CD45RA-negative memory subset and a CD45RA+ naive subset were separated from the CD4+ cells. The CDR3 has 20 residues. Trimming removed 1 base from V and 6 bases from J; junction bases left unmatched: 16. Germline V gene data show CDR1 as SGHDN and CDR2 as FVKESK.

Sequenced: memory CD4+ T cells from PBMCs. Subset reported: CD45RA-negative fraction. The receptor was derived from a young man in good health. Some clones in this sample may be carry-over from other donors' samples. V is TRBV14 and J is TRBJ2-3, with 13 bases fitting TRBD2. The CDR3 reads CASSQANKPGLAGLRDTQYF. The CDR3 DNA reads TGTGCCAGCAGCCAAGCCAACAAACCGGGACTAGCGGGACTGAGGGATACGCAGTATTTT.